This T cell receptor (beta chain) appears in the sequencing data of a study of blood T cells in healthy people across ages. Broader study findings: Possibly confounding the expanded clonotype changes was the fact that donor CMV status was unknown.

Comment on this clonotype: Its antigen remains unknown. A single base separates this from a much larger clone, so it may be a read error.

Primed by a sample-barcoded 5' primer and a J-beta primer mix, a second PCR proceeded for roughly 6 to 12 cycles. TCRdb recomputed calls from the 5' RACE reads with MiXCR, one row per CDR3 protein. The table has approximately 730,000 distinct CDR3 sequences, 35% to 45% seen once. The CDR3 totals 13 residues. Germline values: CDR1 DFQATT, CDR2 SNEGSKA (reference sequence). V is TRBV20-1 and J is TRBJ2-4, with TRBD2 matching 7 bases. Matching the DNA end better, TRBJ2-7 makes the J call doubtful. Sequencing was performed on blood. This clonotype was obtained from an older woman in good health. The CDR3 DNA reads TGCGGTGCTAGTTGGGGCGGGAGCTACGAGCAGTACTTC. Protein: CGASWGGSYEQYF.